The entry that follows covers one T cell receptor (beta chain) sequence. What it recognizes is unknown. The data were taken from a study of cytomegalovirus exposure and HLA in healthy donors. Study-level results: The authors later found most CMV-associated TCR beta chains appeared HLA-restricted.

Each of the donors was a healthy bone marrow donor. CDR1 and CDR2 from the germline V gene are KGHSH and LQKENI. The CDR3 length is 17 residues. Trimming took 4 bases from V and 2 from J; bases not matched to a gene: 9. Primers: 60 Vbeta forward and 13 Jbeta reverse. Clones were sequenced by immunoSEQ multiplex PCR, and TCRdb holds only the in-frame ones, with some missing. Found here are more than 200,000 clones; the top ten clones hold about 1%. The chain has TRBV18 and TRBJ2-3, with 10 positions matching TRBD2. Sequencing was done on a sample of PBMCs. This TCR was sampled from a woman aged 25 to 39 in good health and CMV-seropositive. CDR3: CASSRGIAGGFTDTQYF. CDR3 nucleotides: TGTGCCAGCTCACGTGGGATAGCGGGGGGATTCACAGATACGCAGTATTTT.